The source of this TCR beta chain is a study of T cells in Graves' hyperthyroidism and ophthalmopathy. Overall study results and limits: Separating ophthalmopathy from stable hyperthyroidism was achieved by a 13 V-J model.

This clonotype came up many times. What it binds is not known. TCR beta CDR3 sequences were amplified from RNA transcripts. The HTBI primer set was used in a first-round RT-PCR of the TCR CDR3. Each CDR3 protein gets one entry after TCRdb re-called the multiplex PCR reads with MiXCR. Seen here are more than 300,000 distinct CDR3 sequences, around 13% observed once, and the top ten hold around 25%. The sequence came from a woman aged 30 to 39 with Graves' hyperthyroidism. The sequenced sample was blood.

For the CDR3, the DNA is TGTGCCAGCGGGGGGCAAGAGACCCAGTACTTC. This sequence encodes CASGGQETQYF. This chain links TRBV2 with TRBJ2-5, with D tentatively TRBD2 (6 bases). Deletions cut 8 bases from V and 2 bases from J, with 6 bases between. Germline assignment: CDR1 SNHLY and CDR2 FYNNEI. The length of the CDR3 is 11 residues.